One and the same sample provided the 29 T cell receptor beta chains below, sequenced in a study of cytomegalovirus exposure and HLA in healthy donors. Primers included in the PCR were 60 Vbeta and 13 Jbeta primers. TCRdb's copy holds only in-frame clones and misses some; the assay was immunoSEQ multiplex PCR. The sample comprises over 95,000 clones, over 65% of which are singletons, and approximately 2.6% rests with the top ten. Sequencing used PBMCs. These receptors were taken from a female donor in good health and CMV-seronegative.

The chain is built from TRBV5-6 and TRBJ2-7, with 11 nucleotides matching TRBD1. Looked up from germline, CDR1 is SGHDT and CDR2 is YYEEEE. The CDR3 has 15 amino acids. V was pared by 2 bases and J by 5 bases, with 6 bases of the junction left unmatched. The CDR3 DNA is TGTGCCAGCAGCTTATTGCGGACAGGGGGCCACGAGCAGTACTTC. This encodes CASSLLRTGGHEQYF.

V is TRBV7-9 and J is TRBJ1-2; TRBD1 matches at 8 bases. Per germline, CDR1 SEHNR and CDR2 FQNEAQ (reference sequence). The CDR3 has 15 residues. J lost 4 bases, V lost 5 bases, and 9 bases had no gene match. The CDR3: CASSAERTGSYGYTF. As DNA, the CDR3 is TGTGCCAGCAGCGCGGAGAGGACAGGGAGCTATGGCTACACCTTC. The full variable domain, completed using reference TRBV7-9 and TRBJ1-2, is DTGVSQNPRHKITKRGQNVTFRCDPISEHNRLYWYRQTLGQGPEFLTYFQNEAQLEKSRLLSDRFSAERPKGSFSTLEIQRTEQGDSAMYLCASSAERTGSYGYTFGSGTRLTVV.

CDR3 protein: CASSPDRNSGNTIYF. As DNA, the CDR3 is TGTGCCAGCTCACCCGACAGGAACTCTGGAAACACCATATATTTT. This chain connects TRBV18 to TRBJ1-3; weak D call: TRBD1 (6 bases). The CDR3 contains 15 residues. The V end was cut by 3 bases, the J end by 0 bases, with 9 bases between. Looked up from germline, CDR1 is KGHSH and CDR2 is LQKENI.

CDR3 in DNA: TGTGCCAGCAGTTTATCGAGTCGGGGGGGCTACGAGCAGTACTTC. This encodes CASSLSSRGGYEQYF. The chain links TRBV27 to TRBJ2-5, with 8 bases identical to TRBD2. Gene TRBJ2-7 matches the end of the DNA better, so the J call may be wrong. The CDR3 loop spans 15 amino acids. Germline values: CDR1 MNHEY, CDR2 SMNVEV (reference sequence).

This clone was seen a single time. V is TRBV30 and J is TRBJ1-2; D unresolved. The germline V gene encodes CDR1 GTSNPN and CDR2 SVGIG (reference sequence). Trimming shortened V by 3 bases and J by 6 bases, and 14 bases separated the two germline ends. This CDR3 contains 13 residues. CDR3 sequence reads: CAWRHHHRDGYTF. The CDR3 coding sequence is TGTGCCTGGAGACACCACCACCGGGATGGCTACACCTTC.

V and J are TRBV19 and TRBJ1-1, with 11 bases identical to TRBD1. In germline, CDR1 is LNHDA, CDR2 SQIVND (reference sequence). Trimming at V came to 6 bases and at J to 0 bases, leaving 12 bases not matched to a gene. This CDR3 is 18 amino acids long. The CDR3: CASSHGRGTGGMNTEAFF. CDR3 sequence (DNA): TGTGCCAGTAGCCATGGTCGAGGGACAGGGGGGATGAACACTGAAGCTTTCTTT.

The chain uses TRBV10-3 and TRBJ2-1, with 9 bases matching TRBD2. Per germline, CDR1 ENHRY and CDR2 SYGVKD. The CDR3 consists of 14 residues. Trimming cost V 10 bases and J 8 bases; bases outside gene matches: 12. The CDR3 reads CATQLLAGVYEQFF. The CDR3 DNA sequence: TGTGCCACCCAGTTATTAGCGGGGGTCTATGAGCAGTTCTTC.

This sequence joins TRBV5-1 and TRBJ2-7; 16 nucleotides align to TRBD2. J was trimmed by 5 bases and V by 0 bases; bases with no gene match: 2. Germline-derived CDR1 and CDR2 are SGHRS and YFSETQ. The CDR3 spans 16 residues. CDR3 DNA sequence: TGCGCCAGCAGCTTGGTAGGGACTAGCGGGGGGGACGAGCAGTACTTC. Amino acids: CASSLVGTSGGDEQYF.

The CDR3, as DNA: TGTGCCAGCAGCTTGATCGTAGGGGAATCTAGCAATCAGCCCCAGCATTTT. It encodes CASSLIVGESSNQPQHF. The J gene is TRBJ1-5, the V gene TRBV5-8; TRBD1 might be the D (5 bases). Per the germline V gene, CDR1 is SGHTS and CDR2 is YDEGEE. Between the trimmed V and J ends, which lost 1 base and 0 bases, there was a span of 14 bases. This CDR3 region has 17 residues.

The CDR3 protein is CSVRDRAGYTF. The CDR3 DNA follows: TGCAGCGTCCGGGACAGGGCTGGCTACACCTTC. The chain combines TRBV29-1 with TRBJ1-2, with 9 bases aligning to TRBD1. The CDR3 has 11 residues. CDR1 and CDR2 (germline): SQVTM, ANQGSEA. Trimming took 6 bases from V and 7 from J; bases not matched to a gene: 3. The whole variable domain, filled in from reference TRBV29-1 and TRBJ1-2, reads SAVISQKPSRDICQRGTSLTIQCQVDSQVTMMFWYRQQPGQSLTLIATANQGSEATYESGFVIDKFPISRPNLTFSTLTVSNMSPEDSSIYLCSVRDRAGYTFGSGTRLTVV.

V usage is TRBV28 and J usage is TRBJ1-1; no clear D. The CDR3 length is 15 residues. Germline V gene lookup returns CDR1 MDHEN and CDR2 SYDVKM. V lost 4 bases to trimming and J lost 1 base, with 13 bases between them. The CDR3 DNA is TGTGCCAGCAGTTCCCACGGGTTGGGGAACACTGAAGCTTTCTTT. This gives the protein CASSSHGLGNTEAFF.

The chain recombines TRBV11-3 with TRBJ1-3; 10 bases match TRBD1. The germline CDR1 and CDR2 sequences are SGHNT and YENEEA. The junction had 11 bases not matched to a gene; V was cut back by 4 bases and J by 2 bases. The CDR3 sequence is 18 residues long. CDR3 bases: TGTGCCAGCAGCTCCGGGACAGGGGTTAAAATTACTGGAAACACCATATATTTT. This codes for CASSSGTGVKITGNTIYF.

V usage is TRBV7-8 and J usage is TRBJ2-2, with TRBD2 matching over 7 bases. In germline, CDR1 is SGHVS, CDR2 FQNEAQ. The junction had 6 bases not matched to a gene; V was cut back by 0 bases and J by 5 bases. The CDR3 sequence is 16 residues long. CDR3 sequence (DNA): TGTGCCAGCAGCTTAGCGGGGGGGAGAACAACCGGGGAGCTGTTTTTT. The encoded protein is CASSLAGGRTTGELFF.

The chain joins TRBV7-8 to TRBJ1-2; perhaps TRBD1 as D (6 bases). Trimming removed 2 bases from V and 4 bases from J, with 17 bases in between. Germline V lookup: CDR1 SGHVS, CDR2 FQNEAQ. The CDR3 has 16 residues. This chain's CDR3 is CASSLLIASRGYGYTF. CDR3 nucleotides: TGTGCCAGCAGCTTACTAATTGCTTCCAGGGGCTATGGCTACACCTTC.

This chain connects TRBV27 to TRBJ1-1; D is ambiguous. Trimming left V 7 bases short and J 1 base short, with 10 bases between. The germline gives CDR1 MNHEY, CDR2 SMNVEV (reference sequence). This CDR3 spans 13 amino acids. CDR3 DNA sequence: TGTGCCAGCATAATGGCGGGGAACACTGAAGCTTTCTTT. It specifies CASIMAGNTEAFF.

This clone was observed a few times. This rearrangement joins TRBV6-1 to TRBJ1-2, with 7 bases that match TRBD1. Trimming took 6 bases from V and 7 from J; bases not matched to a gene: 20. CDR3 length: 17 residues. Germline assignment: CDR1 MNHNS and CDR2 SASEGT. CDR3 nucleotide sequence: TGTGCCAGCAGCGAAAACAGGGGCCCATCACTTCGCGGTGGCTACACCTTC. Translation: CASSENRGPSLRGGYTF.

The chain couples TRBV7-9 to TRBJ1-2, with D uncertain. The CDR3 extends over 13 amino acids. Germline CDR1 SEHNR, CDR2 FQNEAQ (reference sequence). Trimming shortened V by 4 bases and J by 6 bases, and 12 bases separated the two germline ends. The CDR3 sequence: CASSSDGGNGYTF. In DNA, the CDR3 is TGTGCCAGCAGCTCGGACGGAGGTAATGGCTACACCTTC.

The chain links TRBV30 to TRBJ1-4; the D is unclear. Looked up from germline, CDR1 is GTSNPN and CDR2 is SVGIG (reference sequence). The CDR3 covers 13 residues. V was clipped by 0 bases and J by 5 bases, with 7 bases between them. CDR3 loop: CAWSVAGNEKLFF. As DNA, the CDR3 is TGTGCCTGGAGTGTCGCGGGGAATGAAAAACTGTTTTTT.

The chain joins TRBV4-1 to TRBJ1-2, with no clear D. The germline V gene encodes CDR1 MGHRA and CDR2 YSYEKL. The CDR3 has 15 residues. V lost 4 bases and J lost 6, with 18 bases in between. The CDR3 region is CASSRAIGNLDGYTF. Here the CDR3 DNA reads TGCGCCAGCAGCCGGGCGATAGGCAATTTGGATGGCTACACCTTC.

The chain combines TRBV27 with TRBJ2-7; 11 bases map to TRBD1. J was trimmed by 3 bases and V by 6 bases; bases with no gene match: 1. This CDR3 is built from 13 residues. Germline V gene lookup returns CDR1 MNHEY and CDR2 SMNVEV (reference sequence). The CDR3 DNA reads TGTGCCAGCAGAGGGACAGGGGGCTACGAGCAGTACTTC. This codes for CASRGTGGYEQYF.

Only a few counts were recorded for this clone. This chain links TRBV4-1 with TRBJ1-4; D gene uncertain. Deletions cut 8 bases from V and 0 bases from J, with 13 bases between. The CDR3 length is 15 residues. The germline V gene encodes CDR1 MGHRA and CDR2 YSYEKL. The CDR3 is CASPSEGATNEKLFF. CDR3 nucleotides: TGCGCCAGCCCATCGGAGGGAGCAACTAATGAAAAACTGTTTTTT.

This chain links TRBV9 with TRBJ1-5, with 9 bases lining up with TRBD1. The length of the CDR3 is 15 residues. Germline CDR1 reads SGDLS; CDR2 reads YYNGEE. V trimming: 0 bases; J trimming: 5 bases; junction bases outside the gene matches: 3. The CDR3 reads CASSVDGTGYQPQHF. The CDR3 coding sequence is TGTGCCAGCAGCGTAGATGGGACAGGGTATCAGCCCCAGCATTTT. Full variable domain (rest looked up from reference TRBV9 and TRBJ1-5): DSGVTQTPKHLITATGQRVTLRCSPRSGDLSVYWYQQSLDQGLQFLIQYYNGEERAKGNILERFSAQQFPDLHSELNLSSLELGDSALYFCASSVDGTGYQPQHFGDGTRLSIL.

Here the CDR3 reads CASSLLVGLTGAMNTEAFF. CDR3 nucleotides: TGTGCCAGCAGCTTATTGGTTGGGCTAACAGGGGCCATGAACACTGAAGCTTTCTTT. The chain couples TRBV7-9 to TRBJ1-1; 7 bases align to TRBD1. The germline V gene encodes CDR1 SEHNR and CDR2 FQNEAQ (reference sequence). V lost 2 bases, J lost 0 bases, and 15 bases stayed unmatched. The CDR3 totals 19 residues. Full variable domain (rest looked up from reference TRBV7-9 and TRBJ1-1): DTGVSQNPRHKITKRGQNVTFRCDPISEHNRLYWYRQTLGQGPEFLTYFQNEAQLEKSRLLSDRFSAERPKGSFSTLEIQRTEQGDSAMYLCASSLLVGLTGAMNTEAFFGQGTRLTVV.

CDR3 DNA sequence: TGTGCCAGCAGCACCCCGGGGAGGGGCAATGAGCAGTTCTTC. This sequence encodes CASSTPGRGNEQFF. The chain is built from TRBV11-1 and TRBJ2-1; 7 nucleotides agree with TRBD2. The V gene's germline CDR1 is SGHAT and CDR2 FQDESV (reference sequence). The CDR3 covers 14 residues. V shed 5 bases, J shed 6 bases, and the junction held 7 bases outside the gene matches.

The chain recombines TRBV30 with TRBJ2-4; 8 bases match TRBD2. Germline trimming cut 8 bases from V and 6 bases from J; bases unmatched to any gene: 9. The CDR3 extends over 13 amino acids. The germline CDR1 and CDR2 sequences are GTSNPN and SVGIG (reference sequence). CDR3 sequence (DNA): TGTGCCGGAGCGCCGGGGGGGCTAAACATTCAGTACTTC. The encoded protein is CAGAPGGLNIQYF.

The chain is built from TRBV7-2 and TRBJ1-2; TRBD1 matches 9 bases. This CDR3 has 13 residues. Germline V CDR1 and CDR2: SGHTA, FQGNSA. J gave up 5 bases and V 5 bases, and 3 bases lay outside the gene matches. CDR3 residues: CASSEGTGYGYTF. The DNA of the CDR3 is TGTGCCAGCAGCGAGGGGACAGGGTATGGCTACACCTTC.

The CDR3, as DNA: TGTGCCAGCAGCTTGGAGAGATCACCCCTCCACTTT. Residues: CASSLERSPLHF. V and J are TRBV5-4 and TRBJ1-6; D remains ambiguous. From germline, CDR1 is SGHNT and CDR2 YYREEE (reference sequence). CDR3 length equals 12 residues. V shed 0 bases and J shed 10 bases, with 5 bases lying between them.

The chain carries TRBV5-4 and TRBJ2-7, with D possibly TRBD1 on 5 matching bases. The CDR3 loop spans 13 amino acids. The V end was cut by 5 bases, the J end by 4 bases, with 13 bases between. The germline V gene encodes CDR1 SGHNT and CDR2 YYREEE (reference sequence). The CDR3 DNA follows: TGTGCCAGCAGTTTCCTACAGGATTACGAGCAGTACTTC. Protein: CASSFLQDYEQYF.

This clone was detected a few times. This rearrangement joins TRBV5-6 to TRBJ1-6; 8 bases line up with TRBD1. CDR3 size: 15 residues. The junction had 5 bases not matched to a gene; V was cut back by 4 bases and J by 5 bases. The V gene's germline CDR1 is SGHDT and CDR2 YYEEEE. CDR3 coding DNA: TGTGCCAGCAGCCGCCCGACAGGGGATAATTCACCCCTCCACTTT. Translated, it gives CASSRPTGDNSPLHF.